This T cell receptor (beta chain) was profiled in a study of Ad26.COV2.S vaccination and SARS-CoV-2 variants. General observations from the study: Considerable breadth of spike-specific CD8+ and CD4+ T cell responses has reportedly been documented following vaccination. Comparability of non-spike TCR breadth was observed across vaccine and placebo recipients.

Notes on this clone: The antigen remains undetermined.

Treatment meaning: about 20 received Ad26.COV2.S at low or high dose, single or two shots; 5 received placebo; per-sample allocation not given. Collection of samples fell on day 63 after the first vaccine or placebo injection. Whoever gave the sample was an adult aged 18-55 years in Boston. Trimming took off 0 bases at V and 8 bases at J, with 8 bases between the two ends. The CDR3 consists of 14 residues. CDR1 is MGHRA and CDR2 is YSYEKL in the germline V gene. TCRdb's table, derived via immunoSEQ multiplex PCR, lists solely in-frame clones and lacks some. The data contain approximately 420,000 clones, around 87% of them singletons.

This chain uses TRBV4-1 with TRBJ1-6; no firm D call. The TCR originated in a person aged 18-65 years who received the Ad26.COV2.S COVID-19 vaccine or a placebo. The starting material was peripheral blood, obtained in a trial of Ad26.COV2.S vaccine versus placebo. The CDR3, as DNA: TGCGCCAGCAGCCAAGATTATGGGGATTCACCCCTCCACTTT. This sequence encodes CASSQDYGDSPLHF.